A selection of T cell receptor beta chains follows, all from one sample in a study of blood T cell repertoires in COVID-19. Libraries were prepared by immunoSEQ multiplex PCR; TCRdb keeps only in-frame clonotypes and omits some of them. The sample has some 200,000 clones, about 81% seen once; the top ten hold 13% to 15%. Sequencing input: peripheral blood. The receptor source for this set is a young man with active or convalescent COVID-19. Each CDR3 is given without its conserved first and last residue.

CDR3	V	J
ASSPLAGGINTGELF	TRBV18	TRBJ2-2
ASRLPTGQAGEKLF	TRBV5-1	TRBJ1-4
ASSPRTGFAGANVLT	TRBV6-6	TRBJ2-6
ASSESAAEPNQPQH	TRBV25-1	TRBJ1-5
ASSPREWQAGAYYSSYEQY	TRBV6-2/TRBV6-3	TRBJ2-7
SGAGTGNTEAF	TRBV29-1	TRBJ1-1
ASTGGNSPLH	TRBV19	TRBJ1-6
ASSWTGRETQY	TRBV11-2	TRBJ2-5
ASSERQGTDTQY	TRBV6-4	TRBJ2-3
ASSESELAESQGAETQY	TRBV10-1	TRBJ2-5
ASSPPGTVYGYT	TRBV4-1	TRBJ1-2
ASSLSNSPLH	TRBV3-1/TRBV3-2	TRBJ1-6
ASSLQTGNTEAF	TRBV5-1	TRBJ1-1
AWGQSYNSPLH	TRBV30	TRBJ1-6
ATSSRDSSDRDIQY	TRBV15	TRBJ2-4
ASSFSRDSYSNQPQH	TRBV7-9	TRBJ1-5
ASRGGDTSNQPQH	TRBV6-5	TRBJ1-5
ASLGQGNQPQH	TRBV19	TRBJ1-5
ASSQDASGSSNEQF	TRBV4-1	TRBJ2-1
SASKITGASYEQY	TRBV20-1	TRBJ2-7
ASAPTLGRYNEKLF	TRBV27	TRBJ1-4
ASSDAGEGEKLF	TRBV2	TRBJ1-4
ASSRQGAANEKLF	TRBV19	TRBJ1-4
ASSPYEGDEQF	TRBV28	TRBJ2-1
ASSVIQGANGYT	TRBV5-5	TRBJ1-2
ASSHSGNTIY	TRBV14	TRBJ1-3
ATRSDTGELF	TRBV24-1	TRBJ2-2